This entry lists 32 T cell receptor beta chains sequenced from one sample in a study of T-cell memory formation after mild COVID-19. TCRdb re-called the 5' RACE reads with MiXCR, one entry per CDR3 protein. The profile covers roughly 510,000 distinct CDR3 sequences, with about 18% appearing a single time and about 7.5% taken by the ten largest. The specimen was PBMCs or a T cell subset sorted from them (not recorded which). Receptor source: an adult woman who had mild COVID-19 (a few samples of this study predate the infection). Cell type and time point are not known.

There are a few counts of this clonotype. The chain combines TRBV2 with TRBJ1-4; the match to TRBD1 covers 8 bases. This CDR3 region has 17 residues. In germline, CDR1 is SNHLY, CDR2 FYNNEI. The junction had 10 bases not matched to a gene; V was cut back by 7 bases and J by 0 bases. In DNA form, the CDR3 reads TGTGCCAGCACCCTGACAGGGGTTCGGGCAACTAATGAAAAACTGTTTTTT. Residues: CASTLTGVRATNEKLFF.

This clonotype was detected a few times. V and J are TRBV19 and TRBJ2-7, with unresolved D. The CDR3 sequence is 12 residues long. Germline lookup yields CDR1 LNHDA and CDR2 SQIVND (reference sequence). Between the trimmed V and J ends, which lost 9 bases and 3 bases, there was a span of 12 bases. The chain's CDR3 is CASTGEDYEQYF. CDR3 in DNA: TGTGCCAGCACCGGCGAGGACTACGAGCAGTACTTC.

Comment on this clonotype: Without the conserved terminal phenylalanine or tryptophan, this CDR3 likely stems from a read error. This chain joins TRBV15 and TRBJ2-1, with TRBD2 matching 11 bases. This CDR3 is 17 amino acids long. Germline lookup yields CDR1 LNHNV and CDR2 YYDKDF (reference sequence). With V trimmed by 2 bases and J by 0 bases, 3 bases remained unmatched. As DNA, the CDR3 is TGTGCCACCAGCAGACGTAGCGGGGGGGCCTCCTACAATGAGCAGTTCTTA. This sequence encodes CATSRRSGGASYNEQFL.

This chain joins TRBV28 and TRBJ2-1; D could derive from TRBD1 or TRBD2 (5 bases each). The V end was cut by 1 base, the J end by 10 bases, with 11 bases between. The length of the CDR3 is 13 residues. CDR1 is MDHEN and CDR2 is SYDVKM in the germline V gene. The CDR3 region is CASSLLGVLEQFF. CDR3 in DNA: TGTGCCAGCAGTTTATTGGGGGTATTGGAGCAGTTCTTC. The entire variable domain, with the rest obtained from reference TRBV28 and TRBJ2-1, is as follows: DVKVTQSSRYLVKRTGEKVFLECVQDMDHENMFWYRQDPGLGLRLIYFSYDVKMKEKGDIPEGYSVSREKKERFSLILESASTNQTSMYLCASSLLGVLEQFFGPGTRLTVL.

This clonotype has only a few counts. The V gene is TRBV24-1, the J gene TRBJ2-2; D uncertain. The length of the CDR3 is 17 residues. With 1 base removed from V and 6 bases from J, the gap between germline ends came to 17 bases. CDR1 KGHDR and CDR2 SFDVKD come from the germline V gene. CDR3 nucleotides: TGTGCCACCAGTGATTTCCATGCCCGACTTGGATCCGGGGAGCTGTTTTTT. Translating it yields CATSDFHARLGSGELFF.

This clonotype was counted at least ten times. The chain recombines TRBV18 with TRBJ1-1; 7 nucleotides match TRBD1. With V trimmed by 8 bases and J by 1 base, 4 bases remained unmatched. Per the germline V gene, CDR1 is KGHSH and CDR2 is LQKENI. The CDR3 length is 13 residues. CDR3 DNA: TGTGCCAGCCAACAGGGGAGGAACACTGAAGCTTTCTTT. Protein: CASQQGRNTEAFF.

The rearrangement uses TRBV29-1 and TRBJ2-7; D gene unclear. This CDR3 is built from 14 residues. CDR1 and CDR2 (germline): SQVTM, ANQGSEA. V was trimmed by 2 bases and J by 0 bases, leaving 11 bases between them. CDR3 in amino acids: CSVETQVDSYEQYF. In nucleotides, the CDR3 is TGCAGCGTTGAAACGCAGGTGGACTCCTACGAGCAGTACTTC.

The table lists this clonotype with a few counts. The chain uses TRBV12-3 or TRBV12-4 and TRBJ2-4; weak D call: TRBD2 (5 bases). This CDR3 has 15 amino acids. Trimming removed 1 base at V and 1 base at J, with 8 bases between. The CDR3 DNA sequence: TGTGCCAGCAGTTTAGTGGGAGAGGCCAAAAACATTCAGTACTTC. This codes for CASSLVGEAKNIQYF.

This clonotype was counted a few times. This sequence joins TRBV4-2 and TRBJ2-1; 11 nucleotides match TRBD2. This CDR3 has 13 amino acids. Germline CDR1 and CDR2: LGHNA and YNFKEQ. Trimming at V came to 3 bases and at J to 14 bases, leaving 6 bases not matched to a gene. CDR3 nucleotides: TGTGCCAGCAGCCAGGTAGCGGGAGGGCCTAAGTTCTTC. Translated, it gives CASSQVAGGPKFF.

In regard to this clonotype: One end of the junction fails to match germline, which may point to a read error. The rearrangement links TRBV5-1 to TRBJ2-1, with a possible D match to TRBD1 (6 bases). Germline values: CDR1 SGHRS, CDR2 YFSETQ. The CDR3 loop spans 14 amino acids. The CDR3 is CASRLGDTYNEQFF. In DNA, the CDR3 is TGCGCCAGCAGGTTGGGGGACACCTACAATGAGCAGTTCTTC. Variable domain in full (rest from reference TRBV5-1 and TRBJ2-1): KAGVTQTPRYLIKTRGQQVTLSCSPISGHRSVSWYQQTPGQGLQFLFEYFSETQRNKGNFPGRFSGRQFSNSRSEMNVSTLELGDSALYLCASRLGDTYNEQFFGPGTRLTVL.

The rearrangement uses TRBV11-3 and TRBJ1-1; unclear D gene. Trimming took off 2 bases at V and 6 bases at J, with 10 bases between the two ends. Per the germline V gene, CDR1 is SGHNT and CDR2 is YENEEA. The CDR3 is 13 amino acids. The CDR3 DNA reads TGTGCCAGCAGCTTACACGGTTTCTCTGAAGCTTTCTTT. As protein: CASSLHGFSEAFF.

The table lists this clonotype with a few counts. J is TRBJ2-7 and V is TRBV9; no clear D. V was trimmed by 1 base and J by 1 base, leaving 6 bases between them. This CDR3 region has 13 residues. From germline, CDR1 is SGDLS and CDR2 YYNGEE. The chain's CDR3 is CASSVTDSYEQYF. In DNA form, the CDR3 reads TGTGCCAGCAGCGTAACAGATTCCTACGAGCAGTACTTC.

This chain joins TRBV2 and TRBJ1-3, with 10 bases identical to TRBD1. Per germline, CDR1 SNHLY and CDR2 FYNNEI. The CDR3 sequence is 15 residues long. Unmatched junction bases numbered 10, after V lost 6 bases and J lost 8 bases. The DNA of the CDR3 is TGTGCCAGCAGCCAACCCCCGGGACAGGGGTACACCATATATTTT. Encoded protein: CASSQPPGQGYTIYF.

The gene calls are TRBV7-6 and TRBJ2-1; 9 bases agree with TRBD2. V dropped 0 bases and J dropped 8; count of bases not matched to a gene: 5. This CDR3 has 15 residues. Germline CDR1 and CDR2: SGHVS and FNYEAQ. Written as DNA, the CDR3 is TGTGCCAGCAGCTTAGCTAGCGGGAGCTTCGATGAGCAGTTCTTC. Translation gives CASSLASGSFDEQFF.

The chain combines TRBV6-5 with TRBJ2-1; TRBD2 agrees at 9 bases. The CDR3 spans 15 residues. Unmatched junction bases numbered 13, after V lost 6 bases and J lost 10 bases. Germline lookup yields CDR1 MNHEY and CDR2 SVGAGI. For the CDR3, the DNA is TGTGCCAGCAGCCCGAGCGGGAGGCCCCAGGAGGAGCAGTTCTTC. This gives the protein CASSPSGRPQEEQFF.

This clonotype turned up a few times. This chain links TRBV5-1 with TRBJ2-2; 7 positions match TRBD1. Germline V gene sequence: CDR1 SGHRS, CDR2 YFSETQ. Trimming removed 3 bases from V and 1 base from J; junction bases left unmatched: 9. This CDR3 region has 17 residues. CDR3 DNA: TGCGCCAGCAGCTCATACCGACAGGGCAGGAACACCGGGGAGCTGTTTTTT. It yields the protein CASSSYRQGRNTGELFF.

The rearrangement uses TRBV30 and TRBJ2-5; D possibly corresponds to TRBD2 (5 bases). Trimming took off 4 bases at V and 4 bases at J, with 10 bases between the two ends. Per the germline V gene, CDR1 is GTSNPN and CDR2 is SVGIG (reference sequence). This CDR3 region has 12 residues. CDR3 DNA sequence: TGTGCCTGGACGGGGTCGGGAGAGACCCAGTACTTC. Amino acid sequence: CAWTGSGETQYF.

The V and J genes are TRBV5-1 and TRBJ2-5; TRBD2 matches 9 bases. Trimming took 5 bases from V and 3 from J; bases not matched to a gene: 2. From germline, CDR1 is SGHRS and CDR2 YFSETQ. The CDR3 has 13 amino acids. The CDR3, as DNA: TGCGCCAGCAGGCCTAGCGGGAAAGAGACCCAGTACTTC. It specifies CASRPSGKETQYF.

The rearrangement joins TRBV2 to TRBJ2-3, with D possibly TRBD2 on 6 matching bases. The V gene lost 7 bases and the J gene lost 1 base, with 12 bases spanning the gap. The CDR3 runs 14 residues. CDR1 is SNHLY, CDR2 FYNNEI, per germline. The CDR3 is CASKLAGRTDTQYF. The CDR3 DNA reads as TGTGCCAGCAAGTTGGCGGGGCGCACAGATACGCAGTATTTT.

The V call is TRBV6-5, the J call TRBJ1-2; D is ambiguous. The CDR3 extends over 14 amino acids. CDR1 is MNHEY, CDR2 SVGAGI, per germline. Between the trimmed V and J ends, which lost 6 bases and 2 bases, there was a span of 13 bases. The CDR3 nucleotides are TGTGCCAGCAGGCCAACAACAAGAAACTATGGCTACACCTTC. Protein product: CASRPTTRNYGYTF.

This clonotype was counted only a few times. V usage is TRBV24-1 and J usage is TRBJ1-5; TRBD1 aligns across 7 bases. The CDR3 consists of 17 residues. CDR1 is KGHDR and CDR2 is SFDVKD in the germline V gene. The V and J ends lost 7 bases and 0 bases, in that order; junction bases with no gene match: 11. CDR3 loop: CATRTRTGQYSNQPQHF. CDR3 nucleotides: TGTGCCACCAGGACGAGGACAGGCCAATATAGCAATCAGCCCCAGCATTTT.

This clonotype was detected once. The chain links TRBV29-1 to TRBJ2-7; D is possibly TRBD1 or TRBD2 (5 bases each). V was clipped by 4 bases and J by 4 bases, with 14 bases between them. The V gene's germline CDR1 is SQVTM and CDR2 ANQGSEA. The CDR3 runs to 13 residues. The CDR3 nucleotides are TGCAGCGTTGGGACTGGGACCATATACGAGCAGTACTTC. It translates to CSVGTGTIYEQYF.

DNA for the CDR3: TGTGCCAGCAGACCCGACGGAGCTAACTATGGCTACACCTTC. It yields the protein CASRPDGANYGYTF. This sequence joins TRBV7-9 and TRBJ1-2; D call uncertain. The CDR3 extends over 14 amino acids. CDR1 and CDR2 from the germline V gene are SEHNR and FQNEAQ (reference sequence). Trimming cost V 6 bases and J 0 bases, with 11 bases left between them.

A few counts support this clonotype. CDR3 in DNA: TGTGCCAGCATCTCGAGGACTAACTATGGCTACACCTTC. Protein sequence: CASISRTNYGYTF. The rearrangement uses TRBV28 and TRBJ1-2; D unresolved. V was pared by 7 bases and J by 0 bases, with 9 bases between. Germline V gives CDR1 MDHEN, CDR2 SYDVKM. CDR3 length: 13 amino acids.

The chain couples TRBV18 to TRBJ2-5, with unresolved D. V lost 4 bases and J lost 4, with 16 bases in between. Germline loops: CDR1 KGHSH, CDR2 LQKENI. The CDR3 has 15 residues. CDR3: CASSLNGPGAETQYF. CDR3 in DNA: TGTGCCAGCTCACTTAACGGGCCCGGAGCAGAGACCCAGTACTTC.

This clonotype has just a few counts. The genes are TRBV20-1 and TRBJ2-7, with 10 bases lining up with TRBD1. V dropped 7 bases and J dropped 5; count of bases not matched to a gene: 8. Germline-derived CDR1 and CDR2 are DFQATT and SNEGSKA (reference sequence). This CDR3 region has 13 residues. CDR3 in DNA: TGCAGTGGGGCGACAGGGGGCGTTAACGAGCAGTACTTC. This translates into CSGATGGVNEQYF.

The table lists this clonotype with a few counts. This chain uses TRBV7-2 with TRBJ2-7; D unclear. Trimming shortened V by 1 base and J by 6 bases, and 7 bases separated the two germline ends. CDR3 length: 12 amino acids. In germline, CDR1 is SGHTA, CDR2 FQGNSA. The CDR3 bases are TGTGCCAGCAGCTTAGGGCGGTCCGAGCAGTACTTC. Its protein product is CASSLGRSEQYF.

V and J are TRBV2 and TRBJ2-7; 8 bases match TRBD2. Looked up from germline, CDR1 is SNHLY and CDR2 is FYNNEI. This CDR3 has 16 residues. Trimming cost V 4 bases and J 0 bases; bases outside gene matches: 8. The CDR3 DNA reads as TGTGCCAGCAGTGGAGCTCTTAGCGGGGCCTCCTACGAGCAGTACTTC. Translated: CASSGALSGASYEQYF. The full variable domain, in which reference TRBV2 and TRBJ2-7 provide the parts outside the CDR3, is EPEVTQTPSHQVTQMGQEVILRCVPISNHLYFYWYRQILGQKVEFLVSFYNNEISEKSEIFDDQFSVERPDGSNFTLKIRSTKLEDSAMYFCASSGALSGASYEQYFGPGTRLTVT.

This clonotype has only a few counts. The gene calls are TRBV6-5 and TRBJ2-1, with 7 positions matching TRBD2. The germline CDR1 and CDR2 sequences are MNHEY and SVGAGI. The CDR3 consists of 15 residues. V was pared by 8 bases and J by 6 bases, with 13 bases of the junction left unmatched. The DNA of the CDR3 is TGTGCCAGCTCGGGTGGCGGGAGTGTGGCCAATGAGCAGTTCTTC. This gives the protein CASSGGGSVANEQFF.

J is TRBJ2-3 and V is TRBV7-8, with 12 bases fitting TRBD2. J was trimmed by 5 bases and V by 0 bases; bases with no gene match: 15. Germline loops: CDR1 SGHVS, CDR2 FQNEAQ. This CDR3 spans 20 amino acids. CDR3 residues: CASSLAQLAGGPPGEDTQYF. DNA of the CDR3: TGTGCCAGCAGCTTAGCCCAACTAGCGGGAGGCCCCCCGGGGGAAGATACGCAGTATTTT. The full variable domain, with the rest looked up from reference TRBV7-8 and TRBJ2-3, is GAGVSQSPRYKVAKRGQDVALRCDPISGHVSLFWYQQALGQGPEFLTYFQNEAQLDKSGLPSDRFFAERPEGSVSTLKIQRTQQEDSAVYLCASSLAQLAGGPPGEDTQYFGPGTRLTVL.

V gene TRBV5-1 combines with J gene TRBJ2-7; 10 nucleotides line up with TRBD1. From germline, CDR1 is SGHRS and CDR2 YFSETQ. V lost 1 base to trimming and J lost 3 bases; unmatched junction nucleotides: 7. The CDR3 sequence is 16 residues long. This CDR3 is CASSLLAGTGVYEQYF. The CDR3 DNA sequence: TGCGCCAGCAGCTTGTTGGCCGGGACAGGGGTCTACGAGCAGTACTTC.

This clonotype was detected many times. This chain links TRBV20-1 with TRBJ2-6; no firm D call. Trimming took off 6 bases at V and 0 bases at J, with 12 bases between the two ends. This CDR3 contains 15 residues. The germline CDR1 and CDR2 sequences are DFQATT and SNEGSKA (reference sequence). The CDR3 sequence: CSAPIPYSGANVLTF. CDR3 nucleotide sequence: TGCAGTGCCCCCATTCCCTACTCTGGGGCCAACGTCCTGACTTTC.